The 9 T cell receptor beta chains presented below share a single source sample, sequenced in a study of identical twins (TCRdb year 2016). Preparation of the library involved 5' RACE. Sequencing used an Illumina HiSeq 2000. TCRdb trimmed public reads at Q25 via fastp, called clones via MiXCR and kept in-frame beta chains. Entries that share a CDR3 protein sequence are merged under the most common genes and DNA. The sample table records 400,000 to 500,000 distinct CDR3 sequences; roughly 13% of these occur just once. The ten largest clones capture approximately 1% of the sample. The same specimen was also included in a second study, on yellow fever vaccine responses in identical twins.

The source material was CD4+ T cells sorted from blood. The origin of the receptors is a woman younger than 35 in good health.

This clonotype was detected ten times or more. An end of the junction differs from the germline gene, which may be a read error. V gene TRBV5-1 combines with J gene TRBJ2-2; 7 nucleotides agree with TRBD1. Germline values: CDR1 SGHRS, CDR2 YFSETQ. This CDR3 has 13 amino acids. Here the CDR3 reads CASRTGNTGELFF. CDR3 DNA: TGTGCCAGTAGGACAGGGAACACCGGGGAGCTGTTTTTT. The full variable domain, completed using reference TRBV5-1 and TRBJ2-2, is KAGVTQTPRYLIKTRGQQVTLSCSPISGHRSVSWYQQTPGQGLQFLFEYFSETQRNKGNFPGRFSGRQFSNSRSEMNVSTLELGDSALYLCASRTGNTGELFFGEGSRLTVL.

In this sample, this clonotype turned up a few times. V gene TRBV20-1 combines with J gene TRBJ2-3; D unclear. V lost 0 bases and J lost 0, with 7 bases in between. Germline values: CDR1 DFQATT, CDR2 SNEGSKA (reference sequence). This CDR3 region has 14 residues. As DNA, the CDR3 is TGCAGTGCTAGAGATTATCGTAGCACAGATACGCAGTATTTT. This gives the protein CSARDYRSTDTQYF.

The gene calls are TRBV5-1 and TRBJ2-7, with TRBD2 identical over 8 bases. Looked up from germline, CDR1 is SGHRS and CDR2 is YFSETQ. V shed 4 bases, J shed 2 bases, and the junction held 11 bases outside the gene matches. The CDR3 loop spans 16 amino acids. CDR3 region: CASSRQTSGPTYEQYF. The CDR3 coding sequence is TGCGCCAGCAGCAGGCAAACTAGCGGACCAACCTACGAGCAGTACTTC.

Only a few counts were recorded for this clonotype. The chain couples TRBV4-1 to TRBJ2-7; maybe TRBD2 (5 bases). The CDR3 extends over 15 amino acids. Trimming took off 3 bases at V and 4 bases at J, with 16 bases between the two ends. Germline values: CDR1 MGHRA, CDR2 YSYEKL. The chain's CDR3 is CASSQPGSPLYEQYF. DNA of the CDR3: TGCGCCAGCAGCCAGCCGGGATCCCCTCTATACGAGCAGTACTTC.

In its sample, this clonotype was seen a few times. The chain carries TRBV20-1 and TRBJ2-1; no firm D call. Between the trimmed V and J ends, which lost 5 bases and 2 bases, there was a span of 10 bases. The CDR3 contains 13 residues. Germline lookup yields CDR1 DFQATT and CDR2 SNEGSKA (reference sequence). The CDR3 DNA is TGCAGTGCTCGCGAATCTACCTACAATGAGCAGTTCTTC. This encodes CSARESTYNEQFF.

The DNA for the CDR3 is TGTGCCAGCAGCCCCACGGGAGTAGAGACCCAGTACTTC. Amino acids: CASSPTGVETQYF. The V and J genes are TRBV5-5 and TRBJ2-5; D is possibly TRBD2 (6 bases). CDR1 is SGHKS, CDR2 YYEKEE, per germline (reference sequence). This CDR3 is 13 amino acids long. V lost 4 bases to trimming and J lost 4 bases, with 11 bases between them.

J is TRBJ1-1 and V is TRBV2, with D perhaps TRBD1 (5 bases). The V and J ends lost 9 bases and 0 bases respectively, with 11 bases between them. The CDR3 length is 13 residues. CDR1 is SNHLY, CDR2 FYNNEI, per germline. This CDR3 is CASGAGMNTEAFF. The CDR3 bases are TGTGCCAGTGGGGCAGGGATGAACACTGAAGCTTTCTTT.

This chain links TRBV12-3 or TRBV12-4 with TRBJ1-6; 7 positions agree with TRBD1. V trimming: 6 bases; J trimming: 4 bases; junction bases outside the gene matches: 6. CDR3 length: 15 amino acids. CDR3 bases: TGTGCCAGCAGATTCGGGACAGCTTATAATTCACCCCTCCACTTT. Translation gives CASRFGTAYNSPLHF.

Only a few counts were recorded for this clonotype. This chain connects TRBV29-1 to TRBJ1-3; TRBD1 matches at 9 bases. CDR3 size: 13 residues. V was pared by 6 bases and J by 2 bases, with 2 bases of the junction left unmatched. Germline V lookup: CDR1 SQVTM, CDR2 ANQGSEA. The CDR3 loop reads CSVRTGAGNTIYF. CDR3 nucleotide sequence: TGCAGCGTACGGACAGGGGCTGGAAACACCATATATTTT.